This T cell receptor beta chain derives from a study of post-analysis software for immune sequencing data. Study-wide results and caveats: In patients, TRBV5-6, TRBV5-1 and TRBV20-1 belonged to five TRBV segments found more frequently than in controls.

Included in the TCR beta cDNA libraries were unique molecular identifiers. There were roughly 0.95 to 11 million T cells, and approximately 480,000 cDNA molecules came from them. TCRdb re-called the PCR reads with MiXCR, one entry per CDR3 protein. The sample holds about 160,000 distinct CDR3 sequences, 30% to 45% seen once. Concerning this clonotype itself: The antigen is undetermined.

Germline V gene lookup returns CDR1 GTSNPN and CDR2 SVGIG (reference sequence). The V end lost 3 bases, the J end lost 7 bases, and 19 bases lay between the germline ends. The CDR3 extends over 15 amino acids. The J gene is TRBJ2-1, the V gene TRBV30; D tentatively fits TRBD1 or TRBD2 (5 bases each). This clonotype was obtained from a girl aged 5 to 17 with multiple sclerosis. This sample comprised blood, obtained after autologous hematopoietic stem cell transplantation. The CDR3 region is CAWRLGRGKGNEQFF. DNA of the CDR3: TGTGCCTGGAGGTTAGGACGGGGCAAGGGGAATGAGCAGTTCTTC.